The source of this T cell receptor (beta chain) is a study of lymphopenia after photon versus proton radiotherapy. The table came from immunoSEQ multiplex PCR; TCRdb's copy has only in-frame clones and leaves some out. Here the sample spans 15,000 to 20,000 clones, roughly nine tenths being singletons. Trimming stripped 5 bases from V and 4 bases from J, with 14 bases between. There are 15 residues in the CDR3. Per germline, CDR1 SGHTA and CDR2 FQGNSA. The receptor was isolated from a man between 65 and 80 years old with pancreatic cancer. This chain connects TRBV7-2 to TRBJ2-2; TRBD1 is a possible D gene (6 bases). Sample: peripheral blood, taken from a patient treated with proton-based radiotherapy. The CDR3 DNA reads TGTGCCAGCAGCCCTAACAGGGAGCGCACCGGGGAGCTGTTTTTT. Amino acids: CASSPNRERTGELFF.